This entry lists 25 T cell receptor beta chains sequenced from one sample in a study of OX40 agonist ivuxolimab in advanced cancers. Assay: immunoSEQ multiplex PCR; the TCRdb copy retains only in-frame clones and omits some. In the table there are 55,000 to 80,000 clones, roughly 80% of which are singletons. Sequences were derived from CD4+ or CD8+ T cells sorted from blood, sampled in a trial of the OX40 agonist ivuxolimab. The receptors come from an adult with an advanced solid tumor such as melanoma, head and neck, liver or kidney cancer.

This clone was found once. The chain combines TRBV6-4 with TRBJ2-2, with D hard to call. Looked up from germline, CDR1 is MRHNA and CDR2 is SNTAGT. The germline V and J ends were trimmed by 0 bases and 3 bases, with 11 bases remaining between them. The CDR3 runs 16 residues. CDR3 sequence (DNA): TGTGCCAGCAGTGACTCGAACAAGGGTCACACCGGGGAGCTGTTTTTT. Its protein is CASSDSNKGHTGELFF.

In its sample, this clone was seen a few times. V gene TRBV5-4 combines with J gene TRBJ2-1; D gene unclear. V gave up 0 bases and J gave up 6 bases, with 7 bases separating them. Germline V gene data show CDR1 as SGHNT and CDR2 as YYREEE (reference sequence). The CDR3 extends over 13 amino acids. The CDR3 bases are TGTGCCAGCAGCTTGGCTCAGATCAATGAGCAGTTCTTC. Translation gives CASSLAQINEQFF.

The chain combines TRBV7-2 with TRBJ2-2; tentative D call: TRBD1 (6 bases). Trimming shortened V by 6 bases and J by 1 base, and 9 bases separated the two germline ends. The germline gives CDR1 SGHTA, CDR2 FQGNSA. This CDR3 spans 14 amino acids. The CDR3, as DNA: TGTGCCAGCAGACAGGGTCGGAACACCGGGGAGCTGTTTTTT. Residues: CASRQGRNTGELFF.

The chain employs TRBV19 and TRBJ2-4; 9 nucleotides align to TRBD2. V dropped 7 bases and J dropped 3; count of bases not matched to a gene: 13. Germline V gene sequence: CDR1 LNHDA, CDR2 SQIVND (reference sequence). This CDR3 comprises 17 residues. The CDR3 loop is CASKPSGILDGKNIQYF. CDR3 bases: TGTGCCAGTAAACCTAGCGGGATTTTAGACGGCAAAAACATTCAGTACTTC.

The J gene is TRBJ2-1, the V gene TRBV28; unclear D gene. Trimming took 3 bases from V and 7 from J, leaving 10 bases between them. Per germline, CDR1 MDHEN and CDR2 SYDVKM. The CDR3 totals 13 residues. The CDR3 here is CASSLGHLNEQFF. The CDR3 DNA follows: TGTGCCAGCAGTTTGGGTCATTTGAATGAGCAGTTCTTC.

The chain joins TRBV7-2 to TRBJ2-3; the D gene is possibly TRBD2 (6 bases). CDR1 and CDR2 from the germline V gene are SGHTA and FQGNSA. V lost 3 bases and J 2 bases, leaving 12 bases between the germline ends. The CDR3 covers 15 residues. This CDR3 is CASSFAASDTDTQYF. CDR3 bases: TGTGCCAGCAGCTTTGCCGCTAGCGACACAGATACGCAGTATTTT.

The rearrangement links TRBV5-4 to TRBJ2-1, with 8 bases lining up with TRBD2. In germline, CDR1 is SGHNT, CDR2 YYREEE (reference sequence). The CDR3 covers 15 residues. Germline trimming cut 5 bases from V and 0 bases from J; bases unmatched to any gene: 4. The CDR3 sequence: CASSISGASYNEQFF. The CDR3 DNA reads as TGTGCCAGCAGTATTAGCGGGGCCTCCTACAATGAGCAGTTCTTC.

This chain connects TRBV13 to TRBJ2-3, with TRBD2 identical over 8 bases. Germline CDR1 PRHDT, CDR2 FYEKMQ (reference sequence). V dropped 5 bases and J dropped 11; count of bases not matched to a gene: 6. The CDR3 has 12 amino acids. Written as DNA, the CDR3 is TGTGCCAGCAGCCGGGGACTAGACAGGCAGTATTTT. Protein: CASSRGLDRQYF.

This clone was seen more than once but under ten times. The chain links TRBV19 to TRBJ2-2; 10 positions match TRBD1. This CDR3 contains 15 residues. The junction had 0 bases not matched to a gene; V was cut back by 4 bases and J by 1 base. Germline assignment: CDR1 LNHDA and CDR2 SQIVND (reference sequence). CDR3 loop: CASSRTGGNTGELFF. The CDR3 nucleotides are TGTGCCAGTAGTAGGACAGGGGGGAACACCGGGGAGCTGTTTTTT.

The chain links TRBV6-1 to TRBJ1-5, with TRBD1 identical over 9 bases. Germline lookup yields CDR1 MNHNS and CDR2 SASEGT. CDR3 size: 15 residues. J gave up 6 bases and V 7 bases, and 10 bases lay outside the gene matches. The CDR3 DNA follows: TGTGCCAGCACTCCCACAGGGGGCTTCGGTCAGCCCCAGCATTTT. Its protein product is CASTPTGGFGQPQHF.

This chain connects TRBV27 to TRBJ2-7; 10 bases align to TRBD2. With V trimmed by 5 bases and J by 2 bases, 9 bases remained unmatched. CDR3 length: 16 amino acids. Germline lookup yields CDR1 MNHEY and CDR2 SMNVEV (reference sequence). The CDR3 loop reads CASSRASGSSAYEQYF. In DNA form, the CDR3 reads TGTGCCAGCAGTAGGGCTAGCGGGAGTTCCGCCTACGAGCAGTACTTC.

This chain joins TRBV4-2 and TRBJ2-3; D remains ambiguous. This CDR3 has 14 amino acids. CDR1 and CDR2 (germline): LGHNA, YNFKEQ. V gave up 4 bases and J gave up 3 bases, with 11 bases separating them. CDR3 in amino acids: CASSPTRHTDTQYF. In nucleotides, the CDR3 is TGTGCCAGCAGCCCAACCCGCCATACAGATACGCAGTATTTT.

The gene calls are TRBV6-1 and TRBJ1-5; D ambiguous. V dropped 1 base and J dropped 5 bases, with 15 bases sitting between them. This CDR3 contains 16 residues. The germline V gene encodes CDR1 MNHNS and CDR2 SASEGT. CDR3 loop: CASSEVFVGWDQPQHF. CDR3 bases: TGTGCCAGCAGTGAAGTGTTTGTGGGGTGGGATCAGCCCCAGCATTTT.

The chain has TRBV7-9 and TRBJ1-5; D ambiguous. Germline V gene lookup returns CDR1 SEHNR and CDR2 FQNEAQ (reference sequence). The CDR3 totals 14 residues. The V end was cut by 1 base, the J end by 6 bases, with 10 bases between. CDR3 loop: CASSLDAGFQPQHF. As DNA, the CDR3 is TGTGCCAGCAGCTTAGATGCGGGGTTTCAGCCCCAGCATTTT.

This clone was recorded once. V and J are TRBV7-3 and TRBJ2-7; D gene uncertain. The CDR3 is made up of 12 amino acids. V was shortened by 5 bases and J by 3 bases, with 8 bases between the two germline ends. Germline values: CDR1 SGHTA, CDR2 FQGTGA. The chain's CDR3 is CASSPTDYEQYF. DNA of the CDR3: TGTGCCAGCAGCCCTACCGACTACGAGCAGTACTTC.

V is TRBV4-1 and J is TRBJ2-3, with D unresolved. The CDR3 has 15 residues. CDR1 is MGHRA and CDR2 is YSYEKL in the germline V gene. With 0 bases removed from V and 4 bases from J, the gap between germline ends came to 11 bases. The CDR3 DNA is TGCGCCAGCAGCCAAGAAGTGGCGAGACCAGATACGCAGTATTTT. Its protein is CASSQEVARPDTQYF.

J is TRBJ2-3 and V is TRBV7-2, with no clear D. This CDR3 spans 14 amino acids. Germline CDR1 SGHTA, CDR2 FQGNSA. The V end lost 6 bases, the J end lost 2 bases, and 12 bases lay between the germline ends. CDR3 in DNA: TGTGCCAGCAGTCTTTCAACCTACACAGATACGCAGTATTTT. This translates into CASSLSTYTDTQYF.

This rearrangement joins TRBV30 to TRBJ2-7; D uncertain. V was cut by 4 bases and J by 0 bases, with 10 bases left in between. The germline V gene encodes CDR1 GTSNPN and CDR2 SVGIG (reference sequence). This CDR3 region has 13 residues. CDR3 region: CAWTMDGSYEQYF. In DNA, the CDR3 is TGTGCCTGGACTATGGACGGCTCCTACGAGCAGTACTTC.

The chain is built from TRBV14 and TRBJ1-4; D ambiguous. The germline CDR1 and CDR2 sequences are SGHDN and FVKESK. Trimming removed 1 base from V and 4 bases from J, with 7 bases in between. This CDR3 contains 14 residues. The CDR3 spells CASSQGLRNEKLFF. Written as DNA, the CDR3 is TGTGCCAGCAGCCAAGGGCTACGTAATGAAAAACTGTTTTTT.

This chain links TRBV4-2 with TRBJ2-1; D gene uncertain. Trimming cost V 3 bases and J 8 bases, with 17 bases left between them. Germline assignment: CDR1 LGHNA and CDR2 YNFKEQ. The CDR3 runs to 15 residues. This chain's CDR3 is CASSQSPSKTDEQFF. CDR3 coding DNA: TGTGCCAGCAGCCAGTCACCGTCTAAAACGGATGAGCAGTTCTTC.

The chain uses TRBV5-1 and TRBJ2-7, with TRBD1 matching 7 bases. The trim removed 4 bases at V and 5 bases at J, leaving 12 bases unmatched. CDR1 and CDR2 from the germline V gene are SGHRS and YFSETQ. The CDR3 loop spans 15 amino acids. Written as DNA, the CDR3 is TGCGCCAGCAGCGCGTCCCAGACAGGGATCCACGAGCAGTACTTC. Its translation is CASSASQTGIHEQYF.

The V call is TRBV5-4, the J call TRBJ1-4; 9 nucleotides line up with TRBD1. The CDR3 has 18 residues. After removal of 5 bases from V and 0 bases from J, the junction contained 11 bases not matched to a gene. Germline assignment: CDR1 SGHNT and CDR2 YYREEE (reference sequence). The CDR3 DNA reads as TGTGCCAGCAGACCCGGGACAGGGCAGAAAGCAACTAATGAAAAACTGTTTTTT. Protein sequence: CASRPGTGQKATNEKLFF.

The chain combines TRBV14 with TRBJ1-4, with D perhaps matching TRBD1 (5 bases). CDR1 SGHDN and CDR2 FVKESK come from the germline V gene. The CDR3 runs 15 residues. V shed 2 bases and J shed 7 bases, with 14 bases lying between them. The CDR3 nucleotides read TGTGCCAGCAGCCAAAGTCAGGGTGGAGGTGAAAAACTGTTTTTT. Translated, it gives CASSQSQGGGEKLFF.

This sequence joins TRBV15 and TRBJ2-1; D not certain. CDR3 length: 14 amino acids. Germline assignment: CDR1 LNHNV and CDR2 YYDKDF (reference sequence). The V and J ends lost 1 base and 0 bases respectively, with 4 bases between them. CDR3 amino acids: CATSRAGSYNEQFF. CDR3 DNA sequence: TGTGCCACCAGCAGAGCGGGCTCCTACAATGAGCAGTTCTTC.

The rearrangement links TRBV30 to TRBJ1-5, with a weak D call TRBD1 (5 bases). The CDR3 sequence is 15 residues long. CDR1 and CDR2 (germline): GTSNPN, SVGIG (reference sequence). The V gene lost 0 bases and the J gene lost 4 bases, with 13 bases spanning the gap. The chain's CDR3 is CAWSVMGDGNQPQHF. CDR3 nucleotides: TGTGCCTGGAGTGTAATGGGGGATGGGAATCAGCCCCAGCATTTT.